Shown below are 16 T cell receptor beta chains from a single sample sequenced in a study of identical twins. TCRdb reprocessed the 5' RACE reads with MiXCR, giving one entry per CDR3 protein. The data hold 640,000 or so distinct CDR3 sequences, with approximately 6.1% observed a single time. The material sequenced was naive T cells sorted from blood. The receptors stem from a young man in good health.

There are many counts of this clonotype. The rearrangement joins TRBV21-1 to TRBJ2-5. TRBV21-1 is labeled a pseudogene. CDR3 size: 15 residues. CDR3 sequence reads: CASSKRVSQLETQYF. CDR3 DNA sequence: TGTGCCAGCAGCAAAAGAGTCAGCCAGTTGGAGACCCAGTACTTC.

This clonotype came up many times. The chain uses TRBV12-3 or TRBV12-4 and TRBJ2-5; D uncertain. Trimming took off 3 bases at V and 4 bases at J, with 12 bases between the two ends. The CDR3 length is 14 residues. In nucleotides, the CDR3 is TGTGCCAGCAGTTTGGGTGCCTCTACAGAGACCCAGTACTTC. The encoded protein is CASSLGASTETQYF.

This clonotype was recorded many times. DNA for the CDR3: TGTGCCAGCAGACCGCCTAGCGGTAGCACAGATACGCAGTATTTT. Translation gives CASRPPSGSTDTQYF. The chain employs TRBV27 and TRBJ2-3, with 7 bases identical to TRBD2. V shed 6 bases, J shed 0 bases, and the junction held 6 bases outside the gene matches. Germline V gene data show CDR1 as MNHEY and CDR2 as SMNVEV (reference sequence). This CDR3 is 15 amino acids long.

This clonotype was found many times. The genes are TRBV12-3 or TRBV12-4 and TRBJ1-1; TRBD1 aligns across 9 bases. The CDR3 has 13 amino acids. V shed 5 bases, J shed 5 bases, and the junction held 3 bases outside the gene matches. CDR3 protein: CASSVQGATEAFF. CDR3 DNA: TGTGCCAGCAGTGTACAGGGGGCTACTGAAGCTTTCTTT.

This clonotype was picked up many times. This sequence joins TRBV20-1 and TRBJ1-4; 7 nucleotides align to TRBD1. CDR3 length equals 12 residues. Trimming removed 6 bases from V and 8 bases from J; junction bases left unmatched: 6. Germline CDR1 DFQATT, CDR2 SNEGSKA (reference sequence). This chain's CDR3 is CSADRQREKLFF. The CDR3, as DNA: TGCAGTGCGGACAGGCAGCGCGAAAAACTGTTTTTT.

This clonotype was seen repeatedly, ten times or more. The chain has TRBV29-1 and TRBJ1-5; 10 nucleotides line up with TRBD1. V shed 5 bases, J shed 2 bases, and the junction held 15 bases outside the gene matches. Germline CDR1 SQVTM, CDR2 ANQGSEA. CDR3 length equals 18 residues. CDR3 residues: CSVSTGTGAVRGNQPQHF. The CDR3 nucleotides are TGCAGCGTTTCGACCGGGACAGGGGCTGTTCGGGGCAATCAGCCCCAGCATTTT. The whole variable domain, filled in from reference TRBV29-1 and TRBJ1-5, reads SAVISQKPSRDICQRGTSLTIQCQVDSQVTMMFWYRQQPGQSLTLIATANQGSEATYESGFVIDKFPISRPNLTFSTLTVSNMSPEDSSIYLCSVSTGTGAVRGNQPQHFGDGTRLSIL.

V is TRBV28 and J is TRBJ1-5; D remains ambiguous. The V gene's germline CDR1 is MDHEN and CDR2 SYDVKM. This CDR3 is built from 15 residues. V was cut by 7 bases and J by 3 bases, with 16 bases left in between. The CDR3 loop reads CASKTDVALNQPQHF. CDR3 sequence (DNA): TGTGCCAGCAAGACGGACGTAGCTCTCAATCAGCCCCAGCATTTT.

This clonotype was counted at least ten times. This chain links TRBV4-1 with TRBJ2-2; perhaps D is TRBD1 or TRBD2 (6 bases each). Looked up from germline, CDR1 is MGHRA and CDR2 is YSYEKL. The CDR3 contains 15 residues. V was cut by 1 base and J by 4 bases, with 10 bases left in between. CDR3 amino acids: CASSQAGGGTGELFF. CDR3 in DNA: TGCGCCAGCAGCCAAGCCGGGGGCGGCACCGGGGAGCTGTTTTTT.

The sample holds many counts of this clonotype. The rearrangement uses TRBV9 and TRBJ2-2, with 14 bases lining up with TRBD2. Trimming removed 7 bases from V and 4 bases from J; junction bases left unmatched: 6. The CDR3 loop spans 16 amino acids. CDR1 and CDR2 (germline): SGDLS, YYNGEE. CDR3 region: CASGGLAGVRTGELFF. The CDR3 DNA reads as TGTGCCAGCGGGGGACTAGCGGGAGTCCGCACCGGGGAGCTGTTTTTT.

This clonotype was seen many times. The J gene is TRBJ1-2, the V gene TRBV20-1; tentatively, D is TRBD1 (5 bases). The CDR3 has 15 amino acids. Germline V lookup: CDR1 DFQATT, CDR2 SNEGSKA (reference sequence). V lost 0 bases to trimming and J lost 4 bases, with 15 bases between them. CDR3 sequence: CSARDVQDTFYGYTF. CDR3 nucleotide sequence: TGCAGTGCTAGAGATGTACAGGACACCTTCTATGGCTACACCTTC.

This clonotype was counted ten times or more. The V gene is TRBV12-3 or TRBV12-4, the J gene TRBJ2-1; possibly TRBD2 for D (6 bases). The V end was cut by 6 bases, the J end by 7 bases, with 13 bases between. The CDR3 totals 13 residues. CDR3: CASRVGGTNEQFF. The CDR3 DNA reads TGTGCCAGCAGGGTGGGAGGTACGAATGAGCAGTTCTTC.

This clonotype was recorded many times. The chain joins TRBV20-1 to TRBJ2-1; D is perhaps TRBD2 (6 bases). Germline V gene data show CDR1 as DFQATT and CDR2 as SNEGSKA (reference sequence). Between the trimmed V and J ends, which lost 0 bases and 4 bases, there was a span of 16 bases. This CDR3 comprises 16 residues. CDR3 sequence (DNA): TGCAGTGCTAGAGATGATCCTAGCGCAAAATACAATGAGCAGTTCTTC. Its protein product is CSARDDPSAKYNEQFF.

This chain uses TRBV6-1 with TRBJ2-2; 9 nucleotides align to TRBD1. V dropped 7 bases and J dropped 6; count of bases not matched to a gene: 15. In germline, CDR1 is MNHNS, CDR2 SASEGT. This CDR3 contains 17 residues. The CDR3 nucleotides are TGTGCCAGCAAGGACTCGGGACAGGGTGTAATGTCCGGGGAGCTGTTTTTT. Its translation: CASKDSGQGVMSGELFF.

In its sample, this clonotype was seen a few times. V and J are TRBV14 and TRBJ2-1, with a weak D call TRBD1 (6 bases). The CDR3 consists of 14 residues. In germline, CDR1 is SGHDN, CDR2 FVKESK. The germline V and J ends were trimmed by 7 bases and 7 bases, with 17 bases remaining between them. The CDR3 loop is CASTRGGFYNEQFF. CDR3 in DNA: TGTGCCAGCACCCGAGGGGGTTTTTATAATGAGCAGTTCTTC.

There are many counts of this clonotype. V and J are TRBV12-3 or TRBV12-4 and TRBJ1-5; tentatively, D is TRBD1 (6 bases). The CDR3 length is 14 residues. V dropped 6 bases and J dropped 5 bases, with 14 bases sitting between them. The CDR3 spells CASRWTGADQPQHF. CDR3 DNA sequence: TGTGCCAGCAGATGGACGGGGGCGGATCAGCCCCAGCATTTT.

The V call is TRBV6-2 or TRBV6-3, the J call TRBJ2-1, with D perhaps matching TRBD2 (6 bases). The CDR3 contains 14 residues. Germline V gives CDR1 MNHEY, CDR2 SVGEGT. Trimming stripped 6 bases from V and 7 bases from J, with 16 bases between. The CDR3 loop reads CASRRRGAGNEQFF. CDR3 nucleotide sequence: TGTGCCAGCAGGCGAAGGGGAGCGGGTAATGAGCAGTTCTTC.